Here is one T cell receptor beta chain with its context. Per sample, at least 6 micrograms of total RNA were extracted. Sample-barcoded 5' priming and a J-beta primer mix drove a second PCR of roughly 7 to 11 cycles. TCRdb called the 5' RACE reads again in MiXCR, with one record for every CDR3 protein. The sample records 1.5 million to 2 million distinct CDR3 sequences, about 35% being singletons. The entry originates in a study of blood T cells in healthy people across ages. This CDR3 region has 11 residues. Trimming stripped 5 bases from V and 13 bases from J, with 12 bases between. Germline CDR1 is MNHEY and CDR2 is SVGAGI.

The sample taken for sequencing was blood. The source is a woman aged 30 to 39 in good health. The chain recombines TRBV6-5 with TRBJ2-1; either TRBD1 or TRBD2 may fit D (5 bases each). The CDR3 coding sequence is TGTGCCAGCAGTACGCGAGGGGACCAGTTCTTC. Residues: CASSTRGDQFF.